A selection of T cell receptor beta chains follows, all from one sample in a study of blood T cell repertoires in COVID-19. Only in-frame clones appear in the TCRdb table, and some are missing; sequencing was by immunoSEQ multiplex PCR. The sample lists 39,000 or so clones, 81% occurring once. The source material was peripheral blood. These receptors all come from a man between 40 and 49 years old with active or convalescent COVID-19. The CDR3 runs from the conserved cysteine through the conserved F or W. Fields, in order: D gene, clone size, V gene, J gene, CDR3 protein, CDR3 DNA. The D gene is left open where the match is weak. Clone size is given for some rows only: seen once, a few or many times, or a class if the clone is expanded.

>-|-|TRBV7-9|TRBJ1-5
CASSLTPGGNQPQHF
TGTGCCAGCAGCTTGACCCCGGGGGGCAATCAGCCCCAGCATTTT
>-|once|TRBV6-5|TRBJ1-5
CASSYSGGRGQPQHF
TGTGCCAGCAGTTACTCTGGGGGGAGGGGTCAGCCCCAGCATTTT
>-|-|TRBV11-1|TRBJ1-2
CASSPAGNYGYTF
TGTGCCAGCAGCCCGGCCGGGAACTATGGCTACACCTTC
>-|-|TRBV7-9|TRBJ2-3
CASSLLGGDTQYF
TGTGCCAGCAGCTTACTTGGCGGAGATACGCAGTATTTT
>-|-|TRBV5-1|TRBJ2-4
CASADGDLIAKNIQYF
TGCGCCAGCGCCGACGGGGATCTTATAGCCAAAAACATTCAGTACTTC
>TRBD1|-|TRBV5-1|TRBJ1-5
CASSLEQGIGPQHF
TGCGCCAGCAGCTTGGAACAGGGGATAGGGCCCCAGCATTTT
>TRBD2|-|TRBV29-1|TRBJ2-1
CSVFGTSGGLNEQFF
TGCAGCGTTTTCGGGACTAGCGGGGGTCTCAATGAGCAGTTCTTC
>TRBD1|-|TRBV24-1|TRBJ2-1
CATKGQGIYNEQFF
TGTGCCACCAAGGGACAGGGGATTTACAATGAGCAGTTCTTC
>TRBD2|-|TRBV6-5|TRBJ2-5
CASRKTSGEQETQYF
TGTGCCAGCAGGAAGACTAGCGGGGAACAAGAGACCCAGTACTTC
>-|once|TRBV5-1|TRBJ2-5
CASSLGGTETQYF
TGCGCCAGCAGCTTGGGCGGGACAGAGACCCAGTACTTC
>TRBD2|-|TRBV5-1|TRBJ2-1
CASSLAGRSDEQFF
TGCGCCAGCAGCTTGGCCGGGAGGAGCGATGAGCAGTTCTTC
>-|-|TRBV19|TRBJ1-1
CASSIPASRGNTEAFF
TGTGCCAGTAGTATCCCAGCGTCCAGAGGCAACACTGAAGCTTTCTTT
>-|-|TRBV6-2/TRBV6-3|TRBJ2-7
CASSSLTGFYEQYF
TGTGCCAGCAGTTCCCTTACAGGGTTCTACGAGCAGTACTTC
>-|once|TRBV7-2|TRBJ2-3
CASSAKAGPDTQYF
TGTGCCAGCAGCGCAAAGGCGGGGCCGGATACGCAGTATTTT
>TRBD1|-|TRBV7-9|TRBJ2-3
CASSLERGQDTQYF
TGTGCCAGCAGCTTAGAAAGGGGGCAAGATACGCAGTATTTT
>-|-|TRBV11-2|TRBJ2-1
CASSLDRVNEQFF
TGTGCCAGCAGCTTAGACAGGGTCAATGAGCAGTTCTTC
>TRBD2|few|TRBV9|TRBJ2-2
CASSVGGGSSTGELFF
TGTGCCAGCAGCGTAGGCGGGGGATCCTCCACCGGGGAGCTGTTTTTT
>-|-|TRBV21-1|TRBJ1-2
CASSTGQRYGYTF
TGTGCCAGCAGCACTGGACAGCGGTATGGCTACACCTTC
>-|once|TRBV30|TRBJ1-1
CAWSVDRNTEAFF
TGTGCCTGGAGTGTAGACAGAAACACTGAAGCTTTCTTT
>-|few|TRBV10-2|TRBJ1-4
CASSLESDTGYEKLFF
TGCGCCAGCAGCCTTGAATCTGACACGGGATATGAAAAACTGTTTTTT
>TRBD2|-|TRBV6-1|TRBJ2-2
CASSEISSGGYTGELFF
TGTGCCAGCAGTGAAATCTCTAGCGGGGGTTACACCGGGGAGCTGTTTTTT
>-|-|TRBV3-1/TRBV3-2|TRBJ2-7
CASSQVGEQYF
TGTGCCAGCAGCCAAGTCGGCGAGCAGTACTTC
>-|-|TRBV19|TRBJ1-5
CASRDGHPNQPQHF
TGTGCCAGTAGAGACGGACATCCCAATCAGCCCCAGCATTTT
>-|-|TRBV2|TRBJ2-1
CASSDQRVLTYNEQFF
TGTGCCAGCAGTGATCAGCGGGTCCTCACATACAATGAGCAGTTCTTC
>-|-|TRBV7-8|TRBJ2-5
CASSSPTPSSKETQYF
TGTGCCAGCAGCTCACCAACCCCGAGTTCAAAAGAGACCCAGTACTTC
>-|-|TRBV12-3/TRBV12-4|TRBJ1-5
CASSLIGNQPQHF
TGTGCCAGCAGTTTAATCGGCAATCAGCCCCAGCATTTT
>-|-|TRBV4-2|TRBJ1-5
CASSQDLGLMVPQPQHF
TGTGCCAGCAGCCAAGACTTGGGACTTATGGTCCCTCAGCCCCAGCATTTT
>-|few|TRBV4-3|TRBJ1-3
CASSQDPLVSGNTIYF
TGCGCCAGCAGCCAAGATCCCTTAGTCTCTGGAAACACCATATATTTT
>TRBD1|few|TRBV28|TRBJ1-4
CASSPPLGQVGEKLFF
TGTGCCAGCAGTCCCCCATTAGGACAGGTTGGTGAAAAACTGTTTTTT
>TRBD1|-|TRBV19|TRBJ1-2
CASRDTGGKDYGYTF
TGTGCCAGCCGGGACACAGGGGGCAAAGACTATGGCTACACCTTC
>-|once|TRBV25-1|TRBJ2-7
CASSASGGLFHEQYF
TGTGCCAGCAGTGCCTCCGGGGGGCTTTTTCACGAGCAGTACTTC
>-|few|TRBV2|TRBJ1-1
CASSFKGVNTEAFF
TGTGCCAGCAGTTTTAAAGGGGTGAACACTGAAGCTTTCTTT